This TCR beta chain was found in a study of T cell clonality in common variable immunodeficiency (dated by TCRdb to between 2014 and 2016). Overall results and qualifications from the work: Increased TCRbeta clonality was found in CVID subjects compared with healthy controls (t-test p = 0.018), with the increase being most characteristic of about a third of subjects. According to the authors, finding the cause of the higher clonality in CVID would require sequencing the repertoires of T cell subpopulations. CVID subjects shared fewer TCRbeta clones with each other than healthy controls did (p < 0.0001). Although equal DNA input was used, an average of about 80,000 unique sequences per sample was obtained for controls, compared with about 30,000 for CVID samples. Differences among patients in the CVID cohort limited the correlations between repertoire features and clinical complications. CVID TCRbeta sequences reportedly showed fewer deletions and N-nucleotide insertions and lacked highly modified clones with 13 or more V deletions.

For sequencing input, CVID and control samples contributed equivalent amounts of genomic DNA. For every sample, a 60 bp segment covering the rearranged TCRbeta CDR3 region was amplified and then sequenced. TCRbeta amplification used the immunoSEQ assay, a bias-corrected multiplex PCR with high-throughput sequencing. The study's processing was this. Each unique nucleotide sequence was treated as a clone and annotated with V, D and J genes, copy number and frequency. Sequences were labeled productive if in frame, and non-productive if out of frame or containing stop codons. Clonality was calculated from Shannon's entropy as previously described. The predicted amino acid sequences of productive clones were used to derive the mean CDR3 Kyte-Doolittle hydropathy. Using the R hclust function, scaled V gene usage was clustered hierarchically with Manhattan distance and complete linkage. Clone sharing by CDR3 amino acid sequence was assessed by resampling 12 repertoires per group over 100 rounds. Repertoires were searched for 60 to 80 published EBV-specific and a few hundred published CMV-specific TCRbeta sequences. Two CVID samples that yielded fewer than 10,000 sequences were excluded from the analysis, so 42 CVID repertoires were retained. TCRdb obtained this table from immuneACCESS and retained in-frame rearrangements with V and J assigned. These tables miss some clones; where compared with another copy, unresolved V genes account for less than half of the shortfall, and the remainder is unexplained. V, J and clone size are taken as reported in that table, and D and trimming were inferred from the DNA itself. The sample has some 9,700 clones on record, with no singletons. The leading ten clones occupy about 4.4% of the sample.

V drops 5 bases and J drops 3 bases, leaving 11 bases in between. The germline V gene sets CDR1 to MNHEY and CDR2 to SVGEGT. The CDR3 goes from the cysteine to the phenylalanine over 13 residues. The DNA shown is the part of the CDR3 that was read: 30 bases, in frame from base 1. This clone has ten or more counts. What this receptor recognizes is not known. The CDR3 goes on 3 residues after the read ends, and that part is filled in from the germline J gene. Standard criteria were used to diagnose CVID, namely serum IgG, IgA and/or IgM reduced below the normal range together with specific antibody deficiency. There were about 45 subjects in the CVID group (roughly 30 male and 15 female), ranging in age from roughly 8 to 70 years, with a mean age of about 40. Predominantly Caucasian heritage was noted among both the CVID patients and the healthy controls. At the time of study participation, every CVID subject had been on replacement immunoglobulin therapy for one year or longer. When blood was collected, none of the CVID subjects were ill or on immunomodulatory or immunosuppressive medication. Heparinized peripheral whole blood samples of about 5 to 9 ml were collected from each donor. TCRbeta CDR3 repertoires were sequenced from genomic DNA of adults with common variable immune deficiency (CVID) and healthy adult controls. Diluted blood was subjected to density centrifugation over Hypaque 1077 or Ficoll-Paque for isolation of peripheral blood mononuclear cells. Unsorted mononuclear cells served as the source of genomic DNA, which was extracted either by Qiagen column purification or by a centrifugation-based method.

The rearranged chain carries TRBV6-2 or TRBV6-3 and TRBJ2-7, with a tentative D gene TRBD2 over 6 matching bases. Sequenced material: peripheral blood mononuclear cells. This receptor was taken from a human donor with common variable immunodeficiency. CDR3 sequence: CASSGGKVYEQYF. CDR3 DNA, as far as it was read: TGTGCCAGCAGTGGCGGGAAAGTCTACGAG.